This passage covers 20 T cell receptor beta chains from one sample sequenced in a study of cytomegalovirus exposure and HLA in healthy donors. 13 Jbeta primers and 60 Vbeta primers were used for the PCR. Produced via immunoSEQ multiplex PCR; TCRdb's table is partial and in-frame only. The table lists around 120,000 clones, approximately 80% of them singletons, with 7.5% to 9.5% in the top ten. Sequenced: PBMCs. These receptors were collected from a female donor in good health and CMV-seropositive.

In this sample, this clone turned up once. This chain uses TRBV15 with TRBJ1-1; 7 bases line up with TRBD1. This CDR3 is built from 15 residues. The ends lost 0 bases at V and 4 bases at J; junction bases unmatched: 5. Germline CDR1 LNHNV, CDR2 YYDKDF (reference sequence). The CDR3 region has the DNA TGTGCCACCAGCAGAGAGACAGGGTGGGGCACTGAAGCTTTCTTT. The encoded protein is CATSRETGWGTEAFF. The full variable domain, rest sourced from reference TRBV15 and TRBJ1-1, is DAMVIQNPRYQVTQFGKPVTLSCSQTLNHNVMYWYQQKSSQAPKLLFHYYDKDFNNEADTPDNFQSRRPNTSFCFLDIRSPGLGDTAMYLCATSRETGWGTEAFFGQGTRLTVV.

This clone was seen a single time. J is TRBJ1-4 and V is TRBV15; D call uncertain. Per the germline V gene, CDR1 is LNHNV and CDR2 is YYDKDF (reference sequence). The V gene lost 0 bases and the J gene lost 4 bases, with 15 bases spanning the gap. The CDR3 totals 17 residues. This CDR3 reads CATSRDGRGAINEKLFF. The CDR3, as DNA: TGTGCCACCAGCAGAGATGGCCGCGGCGCGATTAATGAAAAACTGTTTTTT.

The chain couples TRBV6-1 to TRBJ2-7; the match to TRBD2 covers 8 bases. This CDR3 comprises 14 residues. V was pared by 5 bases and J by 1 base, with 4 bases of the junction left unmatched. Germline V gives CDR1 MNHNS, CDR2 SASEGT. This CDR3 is CASSPREASYEQYF. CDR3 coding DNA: TGTGCCAGCAGTCCGCGGGAGGCTTCCTACGAGCAGTACTTC.

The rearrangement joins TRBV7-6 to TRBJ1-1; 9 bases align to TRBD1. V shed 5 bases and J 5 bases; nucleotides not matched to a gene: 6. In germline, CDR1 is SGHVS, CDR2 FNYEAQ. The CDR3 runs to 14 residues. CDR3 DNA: TGTGCCAGCAGCCCGGACAGGGGAGGGACTGAAGCTTTCTTT. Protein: CASSPDRGGTEAFF.

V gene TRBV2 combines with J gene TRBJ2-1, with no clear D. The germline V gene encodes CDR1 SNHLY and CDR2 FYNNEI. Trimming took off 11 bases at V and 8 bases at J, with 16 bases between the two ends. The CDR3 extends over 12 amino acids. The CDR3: CAGSRAPHEQFF. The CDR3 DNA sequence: TGTGCCGGATCTAGAGCCCCCCATGAGCAGTTCTTC.

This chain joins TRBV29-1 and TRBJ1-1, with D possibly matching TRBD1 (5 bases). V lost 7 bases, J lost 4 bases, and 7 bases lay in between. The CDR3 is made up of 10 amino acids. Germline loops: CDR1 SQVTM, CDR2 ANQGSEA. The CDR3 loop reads CSGGGTEAFF. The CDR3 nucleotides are TGCAGCGGGGGGGGCACTGAAGCTTTCTTT.

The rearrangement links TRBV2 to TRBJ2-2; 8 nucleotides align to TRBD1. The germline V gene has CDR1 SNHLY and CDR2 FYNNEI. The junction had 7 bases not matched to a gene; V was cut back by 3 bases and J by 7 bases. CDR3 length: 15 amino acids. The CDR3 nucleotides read TGTGCCAGCAGTGATCAGGGGGCGCAGAACGGGGAGCTGTTTTTT. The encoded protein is CASSDQGAQNGELFF.

The DNA for the CDR3 is TGTGCCACCAGCAGAGACGCGGGACTCTACAATGAGCAGTTCTTC. Encoded protein: CATSRDAGLYNEQFF. The chain combines TRBV15 with TRBJ2-1, with D maybe TRBD2 (6 bases). V was trimmed by 0 bases and J by 3 bases, leaving 9 bases between them. Germline V gives CDR1 LNHNV, CDR2 YYDKDF (reference sequence). The CDR3 loop spans 15 amino acids.

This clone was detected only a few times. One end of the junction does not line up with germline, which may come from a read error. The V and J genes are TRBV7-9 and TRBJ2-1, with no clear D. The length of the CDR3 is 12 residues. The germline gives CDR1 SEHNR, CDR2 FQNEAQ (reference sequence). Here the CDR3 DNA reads TGTTCCAGCAGCTACGACCGGGATGAGCAGTTCTTC. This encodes CSSSYDRDEQFF.

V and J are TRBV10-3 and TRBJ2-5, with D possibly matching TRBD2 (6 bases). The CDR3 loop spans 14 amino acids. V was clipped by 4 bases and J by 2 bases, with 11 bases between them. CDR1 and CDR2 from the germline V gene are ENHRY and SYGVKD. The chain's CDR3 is CAISGGGAQETQYF. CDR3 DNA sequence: TGTGCCATCAGTGGGGGCGGGGCACAAGAGACCCAGTACTTC.

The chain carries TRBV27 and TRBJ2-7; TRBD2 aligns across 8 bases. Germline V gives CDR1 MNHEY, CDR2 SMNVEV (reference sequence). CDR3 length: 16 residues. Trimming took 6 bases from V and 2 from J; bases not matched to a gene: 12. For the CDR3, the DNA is TGTGCCAGCAGCGCACCCCGAGCGGGGGACCCCTACGAGCAGTACTTC. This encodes CASSAPRAGDPYEQYF.

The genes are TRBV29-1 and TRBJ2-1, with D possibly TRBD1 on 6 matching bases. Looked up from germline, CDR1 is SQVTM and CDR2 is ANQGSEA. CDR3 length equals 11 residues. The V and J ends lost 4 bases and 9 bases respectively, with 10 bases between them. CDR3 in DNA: TGCAGCGTTGTTTCAGGGGTTGAGCAGTTCTTC. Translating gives CSVVSGVEQFF.

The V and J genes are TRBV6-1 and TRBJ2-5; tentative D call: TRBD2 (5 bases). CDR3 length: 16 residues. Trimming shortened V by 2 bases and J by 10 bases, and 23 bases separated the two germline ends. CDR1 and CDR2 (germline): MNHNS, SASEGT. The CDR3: CASSELGEPGWECQYF. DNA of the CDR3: TGTGCCAGCAGTGAACTCGGAGAGCCGGGGTGGGAATGCCAGTACTTC.

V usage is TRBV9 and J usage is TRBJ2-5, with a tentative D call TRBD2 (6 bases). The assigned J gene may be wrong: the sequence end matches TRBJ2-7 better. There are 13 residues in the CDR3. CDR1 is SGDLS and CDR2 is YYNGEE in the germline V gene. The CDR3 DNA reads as TGTGCCAGCAGCGTAGTATCGGGGGTCGAGCAGTACTTC. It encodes CASSVVSGVEQYF.

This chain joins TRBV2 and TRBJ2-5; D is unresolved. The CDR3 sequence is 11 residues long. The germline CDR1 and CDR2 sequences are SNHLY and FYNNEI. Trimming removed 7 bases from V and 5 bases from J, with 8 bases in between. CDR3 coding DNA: TGTGCCAGCACCCGGCGGGAGACCCAGTACTTC. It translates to CASTRRETQYF.

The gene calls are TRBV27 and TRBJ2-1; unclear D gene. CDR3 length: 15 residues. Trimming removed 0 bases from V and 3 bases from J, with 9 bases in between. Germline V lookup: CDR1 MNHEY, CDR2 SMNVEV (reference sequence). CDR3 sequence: CASSLSRNNYNEQFF. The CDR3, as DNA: TGTGCCAGCAGTTTATCCCGCAACAACTACAATGAGCAGTTCTTC.

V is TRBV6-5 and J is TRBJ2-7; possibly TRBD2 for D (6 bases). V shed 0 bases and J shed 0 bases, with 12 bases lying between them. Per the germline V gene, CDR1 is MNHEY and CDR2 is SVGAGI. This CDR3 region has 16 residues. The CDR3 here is CASSYSRWGDSYEQYF. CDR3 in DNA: TGTGCCAGCAGTTACTCGAGGTGGGGGGACTCCTACGAGCAGTACTTC.

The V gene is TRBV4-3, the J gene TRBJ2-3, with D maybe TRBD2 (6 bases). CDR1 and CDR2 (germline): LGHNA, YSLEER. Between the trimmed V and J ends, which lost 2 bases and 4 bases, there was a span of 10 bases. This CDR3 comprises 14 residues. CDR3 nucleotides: TGCGCCAGCAGCCAATCGCGGGGCGCAGATACGCAGTATTTT. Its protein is CASSQSRGADTQYF.

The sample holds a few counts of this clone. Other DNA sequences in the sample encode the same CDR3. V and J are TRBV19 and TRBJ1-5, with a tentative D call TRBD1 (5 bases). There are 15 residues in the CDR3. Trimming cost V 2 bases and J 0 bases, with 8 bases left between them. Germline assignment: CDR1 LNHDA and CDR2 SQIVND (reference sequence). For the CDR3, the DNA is TGTGCCAGTAGTATACGGGGGAATAGCAATCAGCCCCAGCATTTT. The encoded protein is CASSIRGNSNQPQHF.

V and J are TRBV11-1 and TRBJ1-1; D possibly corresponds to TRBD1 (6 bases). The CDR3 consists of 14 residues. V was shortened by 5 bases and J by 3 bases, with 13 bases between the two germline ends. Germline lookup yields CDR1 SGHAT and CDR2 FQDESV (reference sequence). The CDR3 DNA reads TGTGCCAGCAGCACGCCAGGGGCGCACACTGAAGCTTTCTTT. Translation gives CASSTPGAHTEAFF.